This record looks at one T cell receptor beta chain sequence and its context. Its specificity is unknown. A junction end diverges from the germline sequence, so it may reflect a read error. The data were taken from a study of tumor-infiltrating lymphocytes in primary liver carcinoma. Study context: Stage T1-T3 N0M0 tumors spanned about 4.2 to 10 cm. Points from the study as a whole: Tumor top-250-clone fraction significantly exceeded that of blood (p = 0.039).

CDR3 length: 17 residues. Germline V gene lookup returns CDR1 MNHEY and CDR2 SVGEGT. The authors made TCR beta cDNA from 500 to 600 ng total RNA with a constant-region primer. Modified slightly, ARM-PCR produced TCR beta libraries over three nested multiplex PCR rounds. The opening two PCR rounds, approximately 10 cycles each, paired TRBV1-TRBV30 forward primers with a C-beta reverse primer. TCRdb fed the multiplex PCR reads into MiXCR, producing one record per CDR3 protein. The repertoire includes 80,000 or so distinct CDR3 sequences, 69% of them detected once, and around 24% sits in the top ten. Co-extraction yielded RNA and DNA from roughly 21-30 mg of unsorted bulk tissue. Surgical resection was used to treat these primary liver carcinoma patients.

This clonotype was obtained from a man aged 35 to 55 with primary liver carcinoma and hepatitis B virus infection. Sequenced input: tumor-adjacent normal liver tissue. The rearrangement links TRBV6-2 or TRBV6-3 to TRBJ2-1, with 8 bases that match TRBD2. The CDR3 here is CASSYSPPSGLYNKQFF. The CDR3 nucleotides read TGTGCTAGCAGTTACTCCCCACCTAGCGGGTTGTACAATAAGCAGTTCTTC.